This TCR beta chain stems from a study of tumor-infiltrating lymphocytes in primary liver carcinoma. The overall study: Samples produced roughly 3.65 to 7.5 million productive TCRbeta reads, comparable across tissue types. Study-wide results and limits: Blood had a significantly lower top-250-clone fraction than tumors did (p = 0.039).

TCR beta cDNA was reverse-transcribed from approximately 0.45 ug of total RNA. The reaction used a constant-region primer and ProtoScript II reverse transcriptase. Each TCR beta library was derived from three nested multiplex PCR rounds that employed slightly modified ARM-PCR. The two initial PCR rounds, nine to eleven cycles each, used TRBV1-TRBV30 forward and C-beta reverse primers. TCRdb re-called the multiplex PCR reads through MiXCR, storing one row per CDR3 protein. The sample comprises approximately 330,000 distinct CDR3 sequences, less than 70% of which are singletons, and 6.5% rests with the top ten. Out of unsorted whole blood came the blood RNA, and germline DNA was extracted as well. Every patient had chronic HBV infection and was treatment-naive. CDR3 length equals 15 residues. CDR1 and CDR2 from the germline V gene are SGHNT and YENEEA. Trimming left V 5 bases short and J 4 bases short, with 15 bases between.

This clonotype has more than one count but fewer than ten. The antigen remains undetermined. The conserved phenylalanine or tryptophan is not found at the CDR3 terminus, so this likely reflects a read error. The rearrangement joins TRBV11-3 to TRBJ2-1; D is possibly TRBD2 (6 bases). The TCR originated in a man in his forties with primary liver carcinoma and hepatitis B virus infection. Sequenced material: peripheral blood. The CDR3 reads CASSRDSITYNEQFL. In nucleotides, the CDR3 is TGTGCCAGCAGCAGGGACTCGATAACATACAATGAGCAGTTCCTC.